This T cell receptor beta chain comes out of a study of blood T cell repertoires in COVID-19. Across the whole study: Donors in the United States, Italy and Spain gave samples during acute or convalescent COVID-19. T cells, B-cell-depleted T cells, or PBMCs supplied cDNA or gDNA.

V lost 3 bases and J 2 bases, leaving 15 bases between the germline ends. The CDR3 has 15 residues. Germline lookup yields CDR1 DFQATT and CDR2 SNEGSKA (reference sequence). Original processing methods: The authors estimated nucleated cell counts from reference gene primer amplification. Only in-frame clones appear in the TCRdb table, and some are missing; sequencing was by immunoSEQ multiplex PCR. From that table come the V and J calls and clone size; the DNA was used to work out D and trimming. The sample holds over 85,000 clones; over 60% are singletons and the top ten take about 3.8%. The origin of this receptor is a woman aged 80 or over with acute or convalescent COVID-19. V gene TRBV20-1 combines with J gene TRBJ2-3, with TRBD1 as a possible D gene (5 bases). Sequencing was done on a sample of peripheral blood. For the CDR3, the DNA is TGCAGTGCTAGTGGTGCTGGGGCGGACACAGATACGCAGTATTTT. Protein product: CSASGAGADTDTQYF.